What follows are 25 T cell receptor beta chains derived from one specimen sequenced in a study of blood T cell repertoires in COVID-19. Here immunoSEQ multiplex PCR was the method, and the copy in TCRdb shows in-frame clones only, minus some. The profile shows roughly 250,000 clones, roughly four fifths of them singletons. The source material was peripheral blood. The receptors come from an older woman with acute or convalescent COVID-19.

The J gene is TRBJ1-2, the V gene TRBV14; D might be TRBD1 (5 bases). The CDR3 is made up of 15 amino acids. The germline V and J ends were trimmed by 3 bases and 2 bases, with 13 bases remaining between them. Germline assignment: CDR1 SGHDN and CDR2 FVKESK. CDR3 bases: TGTGCCAGCAGCCACCGCGGGGCAGGGAACTATGGCTACACCTTC. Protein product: CASSHRGAGNYGYTF.

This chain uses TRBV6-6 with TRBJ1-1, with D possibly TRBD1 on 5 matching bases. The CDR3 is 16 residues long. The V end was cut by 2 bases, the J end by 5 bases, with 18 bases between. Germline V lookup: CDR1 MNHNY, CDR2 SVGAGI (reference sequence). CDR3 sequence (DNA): TGTGCCAGCAGTTACCCTGGACACAGGAGTGGTACTGAAGCTTTCTTT. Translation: CASSYPGHRSGTEAFF.

The CDR3 DNA sequence: TGCGCCAGCAGCTTGGGACAGGGACTTCTGAGGAATGAAAAACTGTTTTTT. Translating gives CASSLGQGLLRNEKLFF. The chain uses TRBV5-1 and TRBJ1-4, with 7 bases aligning to TRBD1. CDR3 size: 17 residues. CDR1 is SGHRS and CDR2 is YFSETQ in the germline V gene. V lost 0 bases and J lost 5; bases outside the gene matches: 10.

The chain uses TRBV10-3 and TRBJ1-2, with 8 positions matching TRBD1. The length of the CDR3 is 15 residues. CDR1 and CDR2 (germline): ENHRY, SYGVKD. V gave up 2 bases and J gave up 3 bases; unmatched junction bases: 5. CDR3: CAISEAGGADYGYTF. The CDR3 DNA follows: TGTGCCATCAGTGAGGCAGGGGGCGCCGACTATGGCTACACCTTC.

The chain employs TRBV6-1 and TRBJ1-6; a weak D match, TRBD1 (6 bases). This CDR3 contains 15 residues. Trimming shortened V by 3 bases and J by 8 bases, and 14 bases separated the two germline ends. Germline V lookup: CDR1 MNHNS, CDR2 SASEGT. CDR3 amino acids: CASSDRGRGDSPLHF. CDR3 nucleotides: TGTGCCAGCAGTGACAGGGGAAGGGGTGATTCACCCCTCCACTTT.

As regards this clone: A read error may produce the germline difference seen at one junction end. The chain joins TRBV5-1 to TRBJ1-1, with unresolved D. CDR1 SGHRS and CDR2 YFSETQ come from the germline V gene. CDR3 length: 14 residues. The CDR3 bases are TGCGCCAGCAGCTCGTTGGATGCGAGAGGTTCCCCAAGCTTT. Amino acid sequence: CASSSLDARGSPSF.

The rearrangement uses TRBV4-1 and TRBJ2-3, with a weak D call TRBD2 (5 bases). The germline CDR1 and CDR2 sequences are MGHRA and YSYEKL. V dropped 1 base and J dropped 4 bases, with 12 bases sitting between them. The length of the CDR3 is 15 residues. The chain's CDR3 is CASSQVLGSADTQYF. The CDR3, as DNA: TGCGCCAGCAGCCAAGTTTTAGGTAGCGCAGATACGCAGTATTTT.

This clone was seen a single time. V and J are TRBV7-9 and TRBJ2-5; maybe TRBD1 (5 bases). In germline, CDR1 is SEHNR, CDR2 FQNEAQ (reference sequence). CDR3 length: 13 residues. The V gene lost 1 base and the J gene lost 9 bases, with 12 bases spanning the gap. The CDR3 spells CASSLDLLRAQYF. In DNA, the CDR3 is TGTGCCAGCAGCTTAGATCTGCTCAGGGCCCAGTACTTC.

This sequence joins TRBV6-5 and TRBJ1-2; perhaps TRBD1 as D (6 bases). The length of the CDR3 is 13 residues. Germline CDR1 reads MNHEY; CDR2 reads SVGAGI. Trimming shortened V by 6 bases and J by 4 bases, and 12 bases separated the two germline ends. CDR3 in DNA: TGTGCCAGCAGGACCGGACAGCCCTATGGCTACACCTTC. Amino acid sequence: CASRTGQPYGYTF.

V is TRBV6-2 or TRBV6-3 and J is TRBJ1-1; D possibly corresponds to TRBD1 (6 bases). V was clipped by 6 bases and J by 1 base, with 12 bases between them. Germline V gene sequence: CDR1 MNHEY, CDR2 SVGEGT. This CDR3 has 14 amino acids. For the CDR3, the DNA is TGTGCCAGCAGCCCCGGGACACCGAACACTGAAGCTTTCTTT. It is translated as CASSPGTPNTEAFF.

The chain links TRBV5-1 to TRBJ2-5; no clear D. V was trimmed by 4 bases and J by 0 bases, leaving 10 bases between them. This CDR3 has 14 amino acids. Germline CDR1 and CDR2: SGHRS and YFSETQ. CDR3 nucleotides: TGCGCCAGCAGCGGTGGCAGGCACCAAGAGACCCAGTACTTC. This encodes CASSGGRHQETQYF.

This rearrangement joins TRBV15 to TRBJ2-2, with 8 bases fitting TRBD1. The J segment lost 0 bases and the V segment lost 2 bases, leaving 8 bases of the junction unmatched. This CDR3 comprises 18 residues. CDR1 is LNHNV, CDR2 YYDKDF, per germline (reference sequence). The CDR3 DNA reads TGTGCCACCAGCAGACCTCGACGGGGACAGGCGAACACCGGGGAGCTGTTTTTT. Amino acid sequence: CATSRPRRGQANTGELFF.

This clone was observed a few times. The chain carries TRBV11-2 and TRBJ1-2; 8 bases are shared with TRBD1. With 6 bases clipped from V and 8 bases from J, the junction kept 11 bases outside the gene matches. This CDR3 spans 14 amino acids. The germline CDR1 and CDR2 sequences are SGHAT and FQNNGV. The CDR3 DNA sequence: TGTGCCAGCAGATATCTCAGGGGGCGAGGGGGCTACACCTTC. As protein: CASRYLRGRGGYTF.

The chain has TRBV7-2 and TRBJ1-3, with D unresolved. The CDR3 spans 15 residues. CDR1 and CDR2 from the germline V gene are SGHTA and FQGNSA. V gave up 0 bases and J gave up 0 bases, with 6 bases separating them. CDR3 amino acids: CASSLAADSGNTIYF. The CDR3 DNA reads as TGTGCCAGCAGCTTAGCGGCAGACTCTGGAAACACCATATATTTT. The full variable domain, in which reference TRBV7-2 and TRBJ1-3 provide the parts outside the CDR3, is GAGVSQSPSNKVTEKGKDVELRCDPISGHTALYWYRQSLGQGLEFLIYFQGNSAPDKSGLPSDRFSAERTGGSVSTLTIQRTQQEDSAVYLCASSLAADSGNTIYFGEGSWLTVV.

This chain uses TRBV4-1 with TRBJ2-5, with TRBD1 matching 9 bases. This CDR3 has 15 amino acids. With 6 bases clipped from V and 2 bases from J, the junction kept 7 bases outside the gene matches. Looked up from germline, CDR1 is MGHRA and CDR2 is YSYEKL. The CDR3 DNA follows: TGCGCCAGCAGGTCGACAGGGGGAAATCAAGAGACCCAGTACTTC. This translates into CASRSTGGNQETQYF.

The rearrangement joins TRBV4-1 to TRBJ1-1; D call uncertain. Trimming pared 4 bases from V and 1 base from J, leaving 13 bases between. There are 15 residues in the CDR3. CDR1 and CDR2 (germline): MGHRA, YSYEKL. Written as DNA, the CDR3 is TGCGCCAGCAGCCTTTACGACGGAGAGAACACTGAAGCTTTCTTT. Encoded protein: CASSLYDGENTEAFF.

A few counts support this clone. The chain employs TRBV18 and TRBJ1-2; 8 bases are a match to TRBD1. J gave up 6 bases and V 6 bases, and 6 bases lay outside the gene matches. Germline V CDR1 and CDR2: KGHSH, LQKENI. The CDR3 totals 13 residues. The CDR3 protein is CASSPGQEHGYTF. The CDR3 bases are TGTGCCAGCTCCCCGGGACAGGAACATGGCTACACCTTC.

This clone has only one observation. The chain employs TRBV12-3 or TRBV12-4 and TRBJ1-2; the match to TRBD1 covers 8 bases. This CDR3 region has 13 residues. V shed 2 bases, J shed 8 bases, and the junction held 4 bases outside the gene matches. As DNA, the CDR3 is TGTGCCAGCAGTTTAAACAGGGGGAGCGGCTACACCTTC. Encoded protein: CASSLNRGSGYTF.

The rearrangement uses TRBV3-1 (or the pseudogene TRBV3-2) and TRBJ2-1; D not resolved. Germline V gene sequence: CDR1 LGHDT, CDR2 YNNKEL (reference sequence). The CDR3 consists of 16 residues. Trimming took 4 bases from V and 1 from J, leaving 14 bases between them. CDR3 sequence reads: CASSPPNLGSYNEQFF. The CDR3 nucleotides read TGTGCCAGCAGCCCTCCTAATCTCGGGTCCTACAATGAGCAGTTCTTC.

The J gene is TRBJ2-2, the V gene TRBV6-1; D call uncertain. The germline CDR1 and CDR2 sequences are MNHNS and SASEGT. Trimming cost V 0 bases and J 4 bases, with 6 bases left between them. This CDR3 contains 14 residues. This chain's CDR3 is CASSEAGSTGELFF. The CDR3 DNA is TGTGCCAGCAGTGAAGCTGGTAGCACCGGGGAGCTGTTTTTT.

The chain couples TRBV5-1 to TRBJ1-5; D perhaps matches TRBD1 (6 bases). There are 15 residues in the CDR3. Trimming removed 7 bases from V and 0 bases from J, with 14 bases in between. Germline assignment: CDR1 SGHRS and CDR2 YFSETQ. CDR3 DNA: TGCGCCAGCGCAGAGGGGGACACTAGCAATCAGCCCCAGCATTTT. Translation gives CASAEGDTSNQPQHF.

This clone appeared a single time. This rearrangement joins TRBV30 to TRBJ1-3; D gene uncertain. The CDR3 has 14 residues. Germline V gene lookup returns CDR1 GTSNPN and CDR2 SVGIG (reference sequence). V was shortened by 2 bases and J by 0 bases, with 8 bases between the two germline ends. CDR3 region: CAWSSGSSGNTIYF. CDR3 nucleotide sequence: TGTGCCTGGAGTAGTGGCAGCTCTGGAAACACCATATATTTT.

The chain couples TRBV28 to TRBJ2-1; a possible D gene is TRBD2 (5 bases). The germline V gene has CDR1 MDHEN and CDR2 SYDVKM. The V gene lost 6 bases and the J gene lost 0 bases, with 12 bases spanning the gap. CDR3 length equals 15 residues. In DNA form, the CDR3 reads TGTGCCAGCAGACCACAAGGGAGCTCCTACAATGAGCAGTTCTTC. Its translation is CASRPQGSSYNEQFF. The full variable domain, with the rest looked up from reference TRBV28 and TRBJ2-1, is DVKVTQSSRYLVKRTGEKVFLECVQDMDHENMFWYRQDPGLGLRLIYFSYDVKMKEKGDIPEGYSVSREKKERFSLILESASTNQTSMYLCASRPQGSSYNEQFFGPGTRLTVL.

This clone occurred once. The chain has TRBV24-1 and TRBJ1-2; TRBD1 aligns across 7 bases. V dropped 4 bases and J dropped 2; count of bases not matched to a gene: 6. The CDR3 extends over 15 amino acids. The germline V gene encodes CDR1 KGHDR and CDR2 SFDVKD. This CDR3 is CATSEEGQPNYGYTF. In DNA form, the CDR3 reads TGTGCCACCAGTGAGGAGGGACAGCCAAACTATGGCTACACCTTC.

The CDR3 bases are TGTGCCCCCGGCGGGGCAGGGAATTATGGCTACACCTTC. It yields the protein CAPGGAGNYGYTF. The chain employs TRBV7-9 and TRBJ1-2; a weak D match, TRBD1 (5 bases). V shed 11 bases and J shed 5 bases, with 18 bases lying between them. Germline V lookup: CDR1 SEHNR, CDR2 FQNEAQ (reference sequence). CDR3 length equals 13 residues.